The 26 T cell receptor beta chains below all came from one sample that was sequenced in a study of human T cells and chemical hapten exposure. From the RACE reads, TCRdb called clonotypes with MiXCR, one entry per CDR3 protein. The table records about 89,000 distinct CDR3 sequences, about a tenth of them present only once. Time point here: pre-sensitization, week 0. Regarding treatment: therapeutic diphenylcyclopropenone sensitization with weekly scalp DPC. The material sequenced was whole blood, taken in connection with sensitization to the hapten diphenylcyclopropenone (DPC). These receptors came from a woman in her sixties or seventies with alopecia areata. Some clones in this sample may be carry-over from other donors' samples.

This clonotype was counted many times. The chain is built from TRBV5-1 and TRBJ2-3; tentative D call: TRBD2 (6 bases). From germline, CDR1 is SGHRS and CDR2 YFSETQ. Deletions cut 0 bases from V and 7 bases from J, with 12 bases between. The CDR3 has 14 residues. The CDR3 bases are TGCGCCAGCAGCTTGGAGGGACTTATTAATACGCAGTATTTT. Translation gives CASSLEGLINTQYF.

This clonotype was seen repeatedly, ten times or more. The genes are TRBV18 and TRBJ1-1, with 8 bases matching TRBD1. Germline lookup yields CDR1 KGHSH and CDR2 LQKENI. The CDR3 runs to 15 residues. V dropped 5 bases and J dropped 1; count of bases not matched to a gene: 6. For the CDR3, the DNA is TGTGCCAGCTCAACGACAGGGGACCGGAACACTGAAGCTTTCTTT. Residues: CASSTTGDRNTEAFF.

This clonotype came up many times. This sequence joins TRBV4-3 and TRBJ2-7; D perhaps matches TRBD2 (6 bases). Trimming removed 0 bases from V and 5 bases from J, with 14 bases in between. Germline V gene data show CDR1 as LGHNA and CDR2 as YSLEER. This CDR3 is 15 amino acids long. CDR3 in amino acids: CASSQDQGEDDEQYF. DNA for the CDR3: TGCGCCAGCAGCCAAGATCAAGGGGAGGACGACGAGCAGTACTTC.

In its sample, this clonotype was seen a few times. J is TRBJ1-4 and V is TRBV5-1; 7 bases are a match to TRBD1. V was clipped by 0 bases and J by 5 bases; unmatched bases: 1. CDR1 is SGHRS, CDR2 YFSETQ, per germline. The CDR3 contains 14 residues. The CDR3 coding sequence is TGCGCCAGCAGCTTGGTACAGGGGAATGAAAAACTGTTTTTT. This gives the protein CASSLVQGNEKLFF.

This sequence joins TRBV27 and TRBJ2-5, with D possibly being TRBD1 or TRBD2 (5 bases each). Germline CDR1 and CDR2: MNHEY and SMNVEV (reference sequence). Trimming took off 6 bases at V and 1 base at J, with 9 bases between the two ends. The CDR3 contains 13 residues. The CDR3 region has the DNA TGTGCCAGCAGCCTTGGGACCCAAGAGACCCAGTACTTC. Protein product: CASSLGTQETQYF.

This clonotype was seen a few times. The chain carries TRBV24-1 and TRBJ2-1; D not certain. The V end was cut by 4 bases, the J end by 8 bases, with 14 bases between. The CDR3 consists of 14 residues. The germline gives CDR1 KGHDR, CDR2 SFDVKD. In DNA form, the CDR3 reads TGTGCCACCAGTGACCCCTCTAGGGCTTATGAGCAGTTCTTC. Its translation: CATSDPSRAYEQFF.

This rearrangement joins TRBV2 to TRBJ2-5; 12 bases fit TRBD1. Unmatched junction bases numbered 4, after V lost 6 bases and J lost 5 bases. The length of the CDR3 is 14 residues. The germline V gene has CDR1 SNHLY and CDR2 FYNNEI. The CDR3 bases are TGTGCCAGCAGCCGGGACAGGGGGCTGGAGACCCAGTACTTC. It codes for CASSRDRGLETQYF.

This clonotype appeared many times. The chain has TRBV12-3 or TRBV12-4 and TRBJ2-2; 9 nucleotides line up with TRBD2. This CDR3 is 15 amino acids long. The junction had 4 bases not matched to a gene; V was cut back by 5 bases and J by 3 bases. The CDR3 DNA follows: TGTGCCAGCAGTGAAGCGGGGGGCGACACCGGGGAGCTGTTTTTT. Translated, it gives CASSEAGGDTGELFF.

The table lists this clonotype with many counts. The chain recombines TRBV6-5 with TRBJ1-4; D not resolved. Deletions cut 2 bases from V and 4 bases from J, with 11 bases between. Germline CDR1 MNHEY, CDR2 SVGAGI. The CDR3 contains 15 residues. CDR3 in amino acids: CASSYNPFGNEKLFF. CDR3 DNA: TGTGCCAGCAGTTACAACCCCTTTGGTAATGAAAAACTGTTTTTT.

This clonotype was counted at least ten times. The chain links TRBV10-3 to TRBJ2-2, with 10 nucleotides matching TRBD2. There are 16 residues in the CDR3. Germline V gene lookup returns CDR1 ENHRY and CDR2 SYGVKD. Germline trimming cut 8 bases from V and 2 bases from J; bases unmatched to any gene: 8. The CDR3 bases are TGTGCCATCTCGCTTAGCGGGGGGACAAACACCGGGGAGCTGTTTTTT. Translating it yields CAISLSGGTNTGELFF.

The DNA of the CDR3 is TGTGCCAGTCGGGGTACAGGGGCTGAGCAGTTCTTC. Its protein product is CASRGTGAEQFF. This sequence joins TRBV2 and TRBJ2-1; TRBD1 agrees at 7 bases. The germline V gene encodes CDR1 SNHLY and CDR2 FYNNEI. V was pared by 9 bases and J by 9 bases, with 8 bases of the junction left unmatched. The CDR3 length is 12 residues. The full variable domain, completed using reference TRBV2 and TRBJ2-1, is EPEVTQTPSHQVTQMGQEVILRCVPISNHLYFYWYRQILGQKVEFLVSFYNNEISEKSEIFDDQFSVERPDGSNFTLKIRSTKLEDSAMYFCASRGTGAEQFFGPGTRLTVL.

The sample holds many counts of this clonotype. This chain links TRBV6-6 with TRBJ1-1, with D possibly being TRBD1 (6 bases). The CDR3 sequence is 16 residues long. The V end was cut by 7 bases, the J end by 0 bases, with 18 bases between. Germline V gene lookup returns CDR1 MNHNY and CDR2 SVGAGI (reference sequence). CDR3 sequence (DNA): TGTGCCAGCAACCCACCAGGGGCCATGATGAACACTGAAGCTTTCTTT. Translation: CASNPPGAMMNTEAFF.

In its sample, this clonotype was seen many times. V gene TRBV9 combines with J gene TRBJ2-2; D may correspond to TRBD1 or TRBD2 (5 bases each). This CDR3 has 17 residues. The germline V and J ends were trimmed by 3 bases and 2 bases, with 17 bases remaining between them. Germline V gene lookup returns CDR1 SGDLS and CDR2 YYNGEE. CDR3 sequence reads: CASSAGIGTANTGELFF. For the CDR3, the DNA is TGTGCCAGCAGCGCGGGGATCGGGACGGCCAACACCGGGGAGCTGTTTTTT. The whole variable domain, filled in from reference TRBV9 and TRBJ2-2, reads DSGVTQTPKHLITATGQRVTLRCSPRSGDLSVYWYQQSLDQGLQFLIQYYNGEERAKGNILERFSAQQFPDLHSELNLSSLELGDSALYFCASSAGIGTANTGELFFGEGSRLTVL.

As to this clonotype: Because it lacks the conserved phenylalanine or tryptophan at the end, this CDR3 is likely a read error. The chain has TRBV14 and TRBJ2-2, with TRBD2 as a possible D gene (6 bases). The CDR3 is made up of 16 amino acids. Germline loops: CDR1 SGHDN, CDR2 FVKESK. V was shortened by 0 bases and J by 3 bases, with 11 bases between the two germline ends. The CDR3 sequence is CASSQDKRVYTGELFS. The CDR3 bases are TGTGCCAGCAGCCAAGATAAGCGGGTCTACACCGGGGAGCTGTTTTCT.

This clonotype was found many times. The V gene is TRBV7-3, the J gene TRBJ1-6; tentatively, D is TRBD1 (5 bases). The V end lost 5 bases, the J end lost 0 bases, and 8 bases lay between the germline ends. Looked up from germline, CDR1 is SGHTA and CDR2 is FQGTGA. The CDR3 is 15 residues long. Written as DNA, the CDR3 is TGTGCCAGCAGCCCCGGGACCTCCTATAATTCACCCCTCCACTTT. Its translation is CASSPGTSYNSPLHF. Looking up the rest from reference TRBV7-3 and TRBJ1-6 gives the full variable domain: GAGVSQTPSNKVTEKGKYVELRCDPISGHTALYWYRQSLGQGPEFLIYFQGTGAADDSGLPNDRFFAVRPEGSVSTLKIQRTERGDSAVYLCASSPGTSYNSPLHFGNGTRLTVT.

The chain carries TRBV5-4 and TRBJ1-1, with TRBD1 identical over 7 bases. The CDR3 runs to 14 residues. V dropped 3 bases and J dropped 4; count of bases not matched to a gene: 6. Germline CDR1 and CDR2: SGHNT and YYREEE (reference sequence). The CDR3 is CASSSQGEGTEAFF. CDR3 DNA sequence: TGTGCCAGCAGCTCGCAGGGGGAAGGCACTGAAGCTTTCTTT.

The V call is TRBV2, the J call TRBJ1-1; 9 nucleotides agree with TRBD1. The CDR3 contains 13 residues. Germline V gives CDR1 SNHLY, CDR2 FYNNEI. V was pared by 6 bases and J by 4 bases, with 3 bases of the junction left unmatched. CDR3 residues: CASRGDRVTEAFF. CDR3 nucleotide sequence: TGTGCCAGCAGGGGGGACAGGGTCACTGAAGCTTTCTTT.

This chain uses TRBV10-3 with TRBJ2-1, with D maybe TRBD2 (6 bases). V was trimmed by 6 bases and J by 8 bases, leaving 14 bases between them. The CDR3 is 13 residues long. CDR1 is ENHRY, CDR2 SYGVKD, per germline. CDR3 residues: CAIRGPTSHEQFF. CDR3 nucleotide sequence: TGTGCCATCAGGGGGCCGACTAGTCATGAGCAGTTCTTC.

This rearrangement joins TRBV29-1 to TRBJ1-4; D not certain. The V end lost 4 bases, the J end lost 5 bases, and 8 bases lay between the germline ends. Germline CDR1 SQVTM, CDR2 ANQGSEA. CDR3 size: 12 residues. In nucleotides, the CDR3 is TGCAGCGTTGCAGAAGTGAATGAAAAACTGTTTTTT. As protein: CSVAEVNEKLFF.

This clonotype was observed a few times. The CDR3 coding sequence is TGTGCCAGCAGTTCGGAAACAGGGGGCTTGCGTGAAAAACTGTTTTTT. As protein: CASSSETGGLREKLFF. This chain uses TRBV6-5 with TRBJ1-4; 9 positions match TRBD1. The CDR3 length is 16 residues. The J segment lost 7 bases and the V segment lost 4 bases, leaving 10 bases of the junction unmatched. Germline V gene sequence: CDR1 MNHEY, CDR2 SVGAGI.

The chain uses TRBV20-1 and TRBJ2-7, with TRBD2 matching 7 bases. Germline CDR1 and CDR2: DFQATT and SNEGSKA (reference sequence). The CDR3 loop spans 14 amino acids. The junction had 11 bases not matched to a gene; V was cut back by 6 bases and J by 3 bases. The CDR3 protein is CSAPLGGRFYEQYF. As DNA, the CDR3 is TGCAGTGCCCCCTTGGGAGGGAGATTCTACGAGCAGTACTTC.

This clonotype was seen many times. The genes are TRBV4-1 and TRBJ1-5; D possibly corresponds to TRBD1 (5 bases). The germline CDR1 and CDR2 sequences are MGHRA and YSYEKL. V was shortened by 4 bases and J by 3 bases, with 13 bases between the two germline ends. The CDR3 spans 15 residues. CDR3 DNA: TGCGCCAGCAGCCCCGGGGCAGGAGTCAATCAGCCCCAGCATTTT. It yields the protein CASSPGAGVNQPQHF.

This clonotype was counted at least ten times. J is TRBJ1-5 and V is TRBV7-9, with D uncertain. The germline CDR1 and CDR2 sequences are SEHNR and FQNEAQ (reference sequence). Trimming pared 1 base from V and 6 bases from J, leaving 7 bases between. The CDR3 has 13 amino acids. CDR3 nucleotides: TGTGCCAGCAGCTTAGGGATGGGTCAGCCCCAGCATTTT. Protein: CASSLGMGQPQHF.

This clonotype appeared many times. The gene calls are TRBV7-9 and TRBJ2-1; D tentatively fits TRBD1 or TRBD2 (6 bases each). V lost 4 bases and J lost 1, with 26 bases in between. This CDR3 is 20 amino acids long. Per germline, CDR1 SEHNR and CDR2 FQNEAQ (reference sequence). For the CDR3, the DNA is TGTGCCAGCAGCTCGCCGCAAAGGGGGGTGTCCAAACCTTCCTACAATGAGCAGTTCTTC. This encodes CASSSPQRGVSKPSYNEQFF.

This clonotype appeared a few times. The rearrangement links TRBV30 to TRBJ1-1; D call uncertain. The CDR3 has 11 amino acids. V was pared by 4 bases and J by 8 bases, with 11 bases between. The germline CDR1 and CDR2 sequences are GTSNPN and SVGIG (reference sequence). For the CDR3, the DNA is TGTGCCTGGAATGTGGCTCGAGAAGCTTTCTTT. Translation: CAWNVAREAFF. The whole variable domain, filled in from reference TRBV30 and TRBJ1-1, reads SQTIHQWPATLVQPVGSPLSLECTVEGTSNPNLYWYRQAAGRGLQLLFYSVGIGQISSEVPQNLSASRPQDRQFILSSKKLLLSDSGFYLCAWNVAREAFFGQGTRLTVV.

This sequence joins TRBV9 and TRBJ2-1; 9 nucleotides agree with TRBD1. V lost 4 bases to trimming and J lost 0 bases; unmatched junction nucleotides: 2. CDR3 length: 15 residues. The germline V gene has CDR1 SGDLS and CDR2 YYNGEE. The DNA of the CDR3 is TGTGCCAGCAGCCGGGACAGGGCCTCCTACAATGAGCAGTTCTTC. It translates to CASSRDRASYNEQFF. Full variable domain (missing parts from reference TRBV9 and TRBJ2-1): DSGVTQTPKHLITATGQRVTLRCSPRSGDLSVYWYQQSLDQGLQFLIQYYNGEERAKGNILERFSAQQFPDLHSELNLSSLELGDSALYFCASSRDRASYNEQFFGPGTRLTVL.